A single sample is the source of the 7 T cell receptor beta chains below, sequenced in a study of identical twins (TCRdb year 2016). Library preparation used 5' RACE. The sequencing machine was an Illumina HiSeq 2000. TCRdb handled the public reads itself, with Q25 trimming in fastp and clone calling in MiXCR, and kept productive beta chains. Each CDR3 protein gets just one entry, which takes the most common genes and DNA from the rows behind it. This sample lists approximately 300,000 distinct CDR3 sequences; 8.5% to 9.5% were detected once. 6% to 8.5% of the sample belongs to the ten largest clones. This same sample was also part of a study on yellow fever vaccine responses in identical twins.

The specimen was CD8+ T cells sorted from blood. These receptors originate from a woman aged 18-29 years in good health.

A few counts support this clonotype. This chain links TRBV5-1 with TRBJ2-7; D is unclear. Deletions cut 0 bases from V and 6 bases from J, with 7 bases between. The CDR3 runs 12 residues. Germline CDR1 SGHRS, CDR2 YFSETQ. The CDR3 reads CASSLGRLEQYF. For the CDR3, the DNA is TGCGCCAGCAGCTTGGGCCGCCTCGAGCAGTACTTC.

V usage is TRBV27 and J usage is TRBJ2-3; 10 nucleotides align to TRBD2. This CDR3 contains 16 residues. J gave up 0 bases and V 3 bases, and 3 bases lay outside the gene matches. The germline V gene encodes CDR1 MNHEY and CDR2 SMNVEV (reference sequence). CDR3 residues: CASSLGLAPSTDTQYF. DNA for the CDR3: TGTGCCAGCAGTTTGGGACTAGCGCCTAGCACAGATACGCAGTATTTT.

This clonotype was detected many times. V is TRBV27 and J is TRBJ2-1; 11 bases are shared with TRBD2. The J segment lost 5 bases and the V segment lost 5 bases, leaving 2 bases of the junction unmatched. CDR1 and CDR2 (germline): MNHEY, SMNVEV (reference sequence). CDR3 length: 14 residues. The CDR3 protein is CASSMTSGNNEQFF. For the CDR3, the DNA is TGTGCCAGCAGTATGACTAGCGGGAACAATGAGCAGTTCTTC.

Turning to this clonotype: A much larger clone differs by one base, so this may be a read error. This chain links TRBV7-9 with TRBJ2-7; D uncertain. This CDR3 is 12 amino acids long. The germline gives CDR1 SEHNR, CDR2 FQNEAQ (reference sequence). The CDR3 DNA reads as TGTGCCAACAGCTTGTACGGCTACGAGCAGTACTTC. It is translated as CANSLYGYEQYF.

J is TRBJ2-5 and V is TRBV4-3; 8 nucleotides line up with TRBD2. Per germline, CDR1 LGHNA and CDR2 YSLEER. The CDR3 covers 17 residues. Losses at the gene ends were 2 bases for V and 5 bases for J; bases not matched to a gene: 13. CDR3 sequence: CASSQTFSGRGVETQYF. The DNA of the CDR3 is TGCGCCAGCAGCCAAACTTTCAGCGGGAGAGGGGTCGAGACCCAGTACTTC.

The rearrangement links TRBV5-1 to TRBJ1-6; 7 bases agree with TRBD1. CDR1 and CDR2 (germline): SGHRS, YFSETQ. The CDR3 has 15 amino acids. V was clipped by 4 bases and J by 8 bases; unmatched bases: 9. CDR3 residues: CASSPRQGGDSPLHF. CDR3 DNA sequence: TGCGCCAGCAGCCCGAGACAGGGTGGCGATTCACCCCTCCACTTT.

The chain couples TRBV7-9 to TRBJ2-3; 9 bases fit TRBD1. The length of the CDR3 is 17 residues. V gave up 2 bases and J gave up 2 bases; unmatched junction bases: 8. Per the germline V gene, CDR1 is SEHNR and CDR2 is FQNEAQ (reference sequence). The CDR3 sequence: CASSLNRGRGVTDTQYF. The CDR3 region has the DNA TGTGCCAGCAGCTTAAACAGGGGGCGCGGGGTCACAGATACGCAGTATTTT.